The 17 T cell receptor beta chains below come from one sample, sequenced in a study of T cell responses to AZD1222 COVID-19 vaccine. TCRdb's table, derived via immunoSEQ multiplex PCR, lists solely in-frame clones and lacks some. Here the sample spans 100,000 or so clones, roughly nine tenths being singletons. The sample in question was peripheral blood, obtained on day 0 of AZD1222 vaccination. Receptors were obtained from an adult in good health.

V is TRBV3-1 (or the pseudogene TRBV3-2) and J is TRBJ2-5; 10 bases fit TRBD1. Germline-derived CDR1 and CDR2 are LGHDT and YNNKEL (reference sequence). Unmatched junction bases numbered 6, after V lost 5 bases and J lost 3 bases. The CDR3 runs 15 residues. CDR3 bases: TGTGCCAGCAGCGAGCCGGGACAGGGGAAAGAGACCCAGTACTTC. It specifies CASSEPGQGKETQYF.

V usage is TRBV5-1 and J usage is TRBJ1-6; 8 bases line up with TRBD1. Germline loops: CDR1 SGHRS, CDR2 YFSETQ. The CDR3 is 16 amino acids. V trimming: 3 bases; J trimming: 10 bases; junction bases outside the gene matches: 12. The CDR3 bases are TGCGCCAGCAGCTGGGGGACCGGGACAGGATCATCACCCCTCCACTTT. Protein product: CASSWGTGTGSSPLHF.

By its share, this clone is medium-sized. This sequence joins TRBV11-2 and TRBJ2-7; D remains ambiguous. V was clipped by 5 bases and J by 1 base, with 18 bases between them. CDR1 and CDR2 from the germline V gene are SGHAT and FQNNGV. The CDR3 consists of 16 residues. The CDR3 reads CASSPHPMGKSYEQYF. The CDR3 DNA reads TGTGCCAGCAGCCCACACCCCATGGGTAAATCCTACGAGCAGTACTTC.

In this sample, this clone turned up a few times. The chain recombines TRBV19 with TRBJ1-1, with D possibly matching TRBD1 (5 bases). The CDR3 sequence is 15 residues long. From germline, CDR1 is LNHDA and CDR2 SQIVND (reference sequence). Trimming left V 7 bases short and J 0 bases short, with 15 bases between. The CDR3 reads CASTDHAGLNTEAFF. The CDR3 DNA is TGTGCCAGTACCGACCACGCAGGGCTGAACACTGAAGCTTTCTTT. Drawing the rest from reference TRBV19 and TRBJ1-1, the complete variable domain is DGGITQSPKYLFRKEGQNVTLSCEQNLNHDAMYWYRQDPGQGLRLIYYSQIVNDFQKGDIAEGYSVSREKKESFPLTVTSAQKNPTAFYLCASTDHAGLNTEAFFGQGTRLTVV.

The chain recombines TRBV11-2 with TRBJ1-6; 7 nucleotides align to TRBD1. The germline V gene encodes CDR1 SGHAT and CDR2 FQNNGV. This CDR3 contains 15 residues. V gave up 2 bases and J gave up 8 bases; unmatched junction bases: 6. The CDR3 DNA is TGTGCCAGCAGCTTAAATGCAGGGGGAGATTCACCCCTCCACTTT. Residues: CASSLNAGGDSPLHF.

The chain has TRBV11-3 and TRBJ1-6; TRBD1 matches 8 bases. The CDR3 is 14 amino acids. The junction had 4 bases not matched to a gene; V was cut back by 5 bases and J by 7 bases. Per germline, CDR1 SGHNT and CDR2 YENEEA. The CDR3 sequence: CASSLGQANSPLHF. The CDR3 DNA follows: TGTGCCAGCAGCCTGGGACAGGCGAATTCACCCCTCCACTTT. Full variable domain (rest looked up from reference TRBV11-3 and TRBJ1-6): EAGVVQSPRYKIIEKKQPVAFWCNPISGHNTLYWYLQNLGQGPELLIRYENEEAVDDSQLPKDRFSAERLKGVDSTLKIQPAELGDSAVYLCASSLGQANSPLHFGNGTRLTVT.

The DNA for the CDR3 is TGTGCCAGCAGTGACAGGGGGACCACCGGGGAGCTGTTTTTT. It encodes CASSDRGTTGELFF. The V call is TRBV2, the J call TRBJ2-2; 7 bases are a match to TRBD1. CDR1 is SNHLY, CDR2 FYNNEI, per germline. The CDR3 is 14 amino acids. The junction had 2 bases not matched to a gene; V was cut back by 3 bases and J by 4 bases.

The CDR3 coding sequence is TGTGCCAGTAGTACCCACGGGCTGAGCACTGAAGCTTTCTTT. It is translated as CASSTHGLSTEAFF. The V and J genes are TRBV19 and TRBJ1-1; D is unresolved. Trimming cost V 4 bases and J 4 bases, with 13 bases left between them. CDR3 size: 14 residues. In germline, CDR1 is LNHDA, CDR2 SQIVND (reference sequence). Combining the CDR3 with reference TRBV19 and TRBJ1-1 gives the whole variable domain DGGITQSPKYLFRKEGQNVTLSCEQNLNHDAMYWYRQDPGQGLRLIYYSQIVNDFQKGDIAEGYSVSREKKESFPLTVTSAQKNPTAFYLCASSTHGLSTEAFFGQGTRLTVV.

This CDR3 is CASGDRDRVGQPQHF. The CDR3 coding sequence is TGTGCCAGTGGGGACCGGGACAGGGTGGGTCAGCCCCAGCATTTT. The chain carries TRBV2 and TRBJ1-5; 9 bases map to TRBD1. The CDR3 has 15 amino acids. With 9 bases clipped from V and 6 bases from J, the junction kept 12 bases outside the gene matches. Germline CDR1 SNHLY, CDR2 FYNNEI.

The gene calls are TRBV29-1 and TRBJ2-7; D may be TRBD1 (5 bases). V lost 4 bases and J lost 2, with 18 bases in between. Germline CDR1 and CDR2: SQVTM and ANQGSEA. This CDR3 has 15 amino acids. CDR3 DNA sequence: TGCAGCGTTGTATCCCCTAAGGGGCCCCCCTACGAGCAGTACTTC. This sequence encodes CSVVSPKGPPYEQYF.

V and J are TRBV10-3 and TRBJ2-5; 8 bases are shared with TRBD2. Germline CDR1 ENHRY, CDR2 SYGVKD. The V gene end was trimmed by 6 bases and the J gene end by 4 bases; junction bases not matched to a gene: 7. The CDR3 has 14 residues. The CDR3 reads CAIRDSGGAETQYF. The CDR3 DNA reads TGTGCCATCAGAGACTCCGGGGGGGCAGAGACCCAGTACTTC.

The table lists this clone with a count of one. This chain links TRBV19 with TRBJ1-1; D gene unclear. Germline V gene sequence: CDR1 LNHDA, CDR2 SQIVND (reference sequence). Trimming removed 3 bases at V and 6 bases at J, with 11 bases between. The CDR3 is 13 amino acids. Here the CDR3 reads CASSIRKVAEAFF. CDR3 nucleotide sequence: TGTGCCAGTAGTATCCGAAAAGTTGCTGAAGCTTTCTTT.

The rearrangement links TRBV14 to TRBJ1-1; D ambiguous. The CDR3 contains 13 residues. CDR1 SGHDN and CDR2 FVKESK come from the germline V gene. The V end was cut by 4 bases, the J end by 3 bases, with 9 bases between. CDR3 loop: CASSPGVYTEAFF. CDR3 nucleotides: TGTGCCAGCAGCCCGGGTGTTTACACTGAAGCTTTCTTT.

This clone came up a few times. V is TRBV5-8 and J is TRBJ1-2; D remains unclear. CDR1 and CDR2 (germline): SGHTS, YDEGEE. The V end was cut by 4 bases, the J end by 0 bases, with 13 bases between. This CDR3 region has 15 residues. CDR3 coding DNA: TGTGCCAGCAGCCTAGGGAGGATTGCTAACTATGGCTACACCTTC. Its translation: CASSLGRIANYGYTF.

The gene calls are TRBV19 and TRBJ1-5; possible D gene TRBD1, 5 bases. Germline V gene data show CDR1 as LNHDA and CDR2 as SQIVND (reference sequence). The CDR3 covers 14 residues. Trimming pared 5 bases from V and 5 bases from J, leaving 13 bases between. The CDR3 sequence: CASSPQGPYQPQHF. In nucleotides, the CDR3 is TGTGCCAGTAGTCCTCAGGGACCTTATCAGCCCCAGCATTTT. Drawing the rest from reference TRBV19 and TRBJ1-5, the complete variable domain is DGGITQSPKYLFRKEGQNVTLSCEQNLNHDAMYWYRQDPGQGLRLIYYSQIVNDFQKGDIAEGYSVSREKKESFPLTVTSAQKNPTAFYLCASSPQGPYQPQHFGDGTRLSIL.

The rearrangement joins TRBV28 to TRBJ1-5; D ambiguous. The CDR3 covers 14 residues. CDR1 MDHEN and CDR2 SYDVKM come from the germline V gene. Trimming removed 7 bases at V and 1 base at J, with 11 bases between. CDR3 amino acids: CASMEGGSNQPQHF. CDR3 sequence (DNA): TGTGCCAGCATGGAAGGAGGGAGCAATCAGCCCCAGCATTTT.

Here the CDR3 reads CASSIEGQSYEQYF. CDR3 in DNA: TGTGCCAGTAGTATAGAGGGACAGTCTTACGAGCAGTACTTC. The chain couples TRBV19 to TRBJ2-7; 7 nucleotides line up with TRBD1. J lost 4 bases, V lost 0 bases, and 3 bases had no gene match. The length of the CDR3 is 14 residues. The germline V gene has CDR1 LNHDA and CDR2 SQIVND (reference sequence). Filled out from reference TRBV19 and TRBJ2-7, the complete variable domain reads DGGITQSPKYLFRKEGQNVTLSCEQNLNHDAMYWYRQDPGQGLRLIYYSQIVNDFQKGDIAEGYSVSREKKESFPLTVTSAQKNPTAFYLCASSIEGQSYEQYFGPGTRLTVT.